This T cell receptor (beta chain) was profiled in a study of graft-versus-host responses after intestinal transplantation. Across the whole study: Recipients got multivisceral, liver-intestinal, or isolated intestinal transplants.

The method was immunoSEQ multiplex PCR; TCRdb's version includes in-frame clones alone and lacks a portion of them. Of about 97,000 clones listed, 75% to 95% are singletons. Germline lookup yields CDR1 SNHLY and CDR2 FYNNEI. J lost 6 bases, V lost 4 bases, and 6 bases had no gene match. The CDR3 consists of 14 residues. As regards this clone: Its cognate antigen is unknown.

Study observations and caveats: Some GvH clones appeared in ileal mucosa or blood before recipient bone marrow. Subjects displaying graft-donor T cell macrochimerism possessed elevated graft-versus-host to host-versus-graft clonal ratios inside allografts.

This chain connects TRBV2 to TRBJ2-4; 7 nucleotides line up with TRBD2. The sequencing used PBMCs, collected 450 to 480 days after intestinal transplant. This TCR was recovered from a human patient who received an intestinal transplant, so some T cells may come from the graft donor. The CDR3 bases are TGTGCCAGCAGTGGGGTAGGGAGGGCAAACATTCAGTACTTC. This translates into CASSGVGRANIQYF.